These 26 T cell receptor beta chains originate from one sample sequenced in a study of CD8 T cells in ankylosing spondylitis. No cognate antigen is known for these TCRs. Overall study results and limits: In ankylosing spondylitis blood, a motif of seven to nine highly homologous TCR beta variants appeared characteristic.

One entry per CDR3 protein, called by TCRdb with MiXCR from the 5' RACE reads. The sample records roughly 670,000 distinct CDR3 sequences, 19% being singletons. Sample: blood, either unsorted or a sorted T cell fraction (not recorded which). These receptors originate from a male donor with ankylosing spondylitis.

This rearrangement joins TRBV20-1 to TRBJ2-7; the match to TRBD2 covers 15 bases. J lost 3 bases, V lost 5 bases, and 2 bases had no gene match. There are 14 residues in the CDR3. Per germline, CDR1 DFQATT and CDR2 SNEGSKA (reference sequence). CDR3 sequence: CSARTSGRDYEQYF. CDR3 bases: TGCAGTGCTCGGACTAGCGGGAGGGACTACGAGCAGTACTTC.

This clonotype appeared a few times. The rearrangement uses TRBV5-1 and TRBJ1-1, with D tentatively TRBD1 (5 bases). CDR1 and CDR2 from the germline V gene are SGHRS and YFSETQ. The CDR3 runs to 15 residues. V gave up 4 bases and J gave up 5 bases, with 18 bases separating them. CDR3 in DNA: TGCGCCAGCAGCCCGGTCAGTGCGGGGGGTACTGAAGCTTTCTTT. It codes for CASSPVSAGGTEAFF.

The rearrangement joins TRBV4-3 to TRBJ1-2, with no clear D. Germline CDR1 reads LGHNA; CDR2 reads YSLEER. V was clipped by 3 bases and J by 8 bases, with 22 bases between them. CDR3 length equals 16 residues. The CDR3 DNA is TGCGCCAGCAGCCAGGAACCGACGACGGTTTCGGTAGGCTACACCTTC. Its protein is CASSQEPTTVSVGYTF.

V usage is TRBV7-9 and J usage is TRBJ2-3; unclear D gene. Trimming shortened V by 4 bases and J by 4 bases, and 9 bases separated the two germline ends. From germline, CDR1 is SEHNR and CDR2 FQNEAQ (reference sequence). The CDR3 has 13 residues. CDR3 nucleotides: TGTGCCAGCAGCTCCCTTACGTCAGATACGCAGTATTTT. Translated, it gives CASSSLTSDTQYF.

This clonotype was detected ten times or more. The gene calls are TRBV6-1 and TRBJ1-4; D call uncertain. The germline V gene encodes CDR1 MNHNS and CDR2 SASEGT. V gave up 5 bases and J gave up 5 bases, with 12 bases separating them. CDR3 length equals 14 residues. The chain's CDR3 is CASSPRGGNEKLFF. CDR3 bases: TGTGCCAGCAGTCCACGAGGTGGGAATGAAAAACTGTTTTTT.

The chain combines TRBV12-3 or TRBV12-4 with TRBJ1-1; D uncertain. V gave up 8 bases and J gave up 6 bases, with 19 bases separating them. The CDR3 has 14 amino acids. CDR3 nucleotides: TGTGCCAGCCTCAAGGCCGGTAATCCAGCTGAAGCTTTCTTT. This sequence encodes CASLKAGNPAEAFF.

The gene calls are TRBV27 and TRBJ1-4, with D perhaps matching TRBD1 (6 bases). Germline assignment: CDR1 MNHEY and CDR2 SMNVEV (reference sequence). The CDR3 is 13 residues long. V lost 11 bases to trimming and J lost 7 bases, with 17 bases between them. CDR3 region: CAVSTGRGEKLFF. DNA for the CDR3: TGTGCCGTCTCAACAGGGAGGGGTGAAAAACTGTTTTTT.

The rearrangement uses TRBV20-1 and TRBJ2-3; D could derive from TRBD1 or TRBD2 (5 bases each). The V end lost 3 bases, the J end lost 3 bases, and 10 bases lay between the germline ends. Germline CDR1 and CDR2: DFQATT and SNEGSKA (reference sequence). The length of the CDR3 is 13 residues. Written as DNA, the CDR3 is TGCAGTGCTAGGATCTGGGGGACAGATACGCAGTATTTT. Translated, it gives CSARIWGTDTQYF.

This clonotype showed up many times. The CDR3 here is CASSSYRGGDQPQHF. As DNA, the CDR3 is TGTGCCAGCAGTTCCTACAGGGGCGGAGACCAGCCCCAGCATTTT. V gene TRBV12-3 or TRBV12-4 combines with J gene TRBJ1-5; the match to TRBD1 covers 7 bases. The CDR3 totals 15 residues. The J segment lost 7 bases and the V segment lost 4 bases, leaving 10 bases of the junction unmatched.

This clonotype turned up a few times. This rearrangement joins TRBV6-5 to TRBJ2-6; TRBD2 is a possible D gene (5 bases). The V and J ends lost 4 bases and 1 base respectively, with 11 bases between them. The CDR3 has 16 amino acids. The V gene's germline CDR1 is MNHEY and CDR2 SVGAGI. The CDR3 DNA reads TGTGCCAGCAGTTCGACTCCGGGGTCTGGGGCCAACGTCCTGACTTTC. Its protein is CASSSTPGSGANVLTF.

This clonotype occurred a few times. The chain's CDR3 is CASSLTIREPLHF. CDR3 in DNA: TGTGCCAGCAGTTTAACCATCAGAGAACCCCTCCACTTT. The chain has TRBV27 and TRBJ1-6; D is unclear. V dropped 2 bases and J dropped 12 bases, with 11 bases sitting between them. The germline V gene encodes CDR1 MNHEY and CDR2 SMNVEV (reference sequence). This CDR3 region has 13 residues.

This clonotype occurred a few times. The rearrangement links TRBV6-2 or TRBV6-3 to TRBJ2-3, with D perhaps TRBD2 (6 bases). CDR1 MNHEY and CDR2 SVGEGT come from the germline V gene. The CDR3 runs 14 residues. Trimming pared 6 bases from V and 5 bases from J, leaving 15 bases between. As DNA, the CDR3 is TGTGCCAGCAGCTCCAATCGACTAGGAGATACGCAGTATTTT. Translated: CASSSNRLGDTQYF.

The chain uses TRBV12-3 or TRBV12-4 and TRBJ2-2, with D tentatively TRBD1 (6 bases). The V end was cut by 7 bases, the J end by 1 base, with 13 bases between. The CDR3 has 15 residues. The CDR3 region has the DNA TGTGCCAGCACCCCTGGGGGCCTGAACACCGGGGAGCTGTTTTTT. Encoded protein: CASTPGGLNTGELFF.

This clonotype appeared a few times. This sequence joins TRBV10-3 and TRBJ1-4; possibly TRBD1 for D (6 bases). Trimming shortened V by 3 bases and J by 3 bases, and 11 bases separated the two germline ends. There are 15 residues in the CDR3. Germline assignment: CDR1 ENHRY and CDR2 SYGVKD. CDR3: CAISDGGTANEKLFF. CDR3 coding DNA: TGTGCCATCAGTGATGGGGGCACGGCTAATGAAAAACTGTTTTTT.

This clonotype was picked up a small number of times. The chain uses TRBV29-1 and TRBJ2-3; 9 bases are a match to TRBD2. In germline, CDR1 is SQVTM, CDR2 ANQGSEA. The CDR3 runs to 15 residues. Germline trimming cut 4 bases from V and 3 bases from J; bases unmatched to any gene: 8. DNA of the CDR3: TGCAGCGTTGCCCCGACTAGCGGAAGGACAGATACGCAGTATTTT. It specifies CSVAPTSGRTDTQYF.

This chain joins TRBV7-9 and TRBJ1-1, with D maybe TRBD1 (5 bases). This CDR3 is 13 amino acids long. CDR1 is SEHNR, CDR2 FQNEAQ, per germline (reference sequence). V lost 2 bases and J 10 bases, leaving 14 bases between the germline ends. DNA of the CDR3: TGTGCCAGCAGCTTAAGACAGCGAAGTGGAGCTTTCTTT. This sequence encodes CASSLRQRSGAFF.

V and J are TRBV24-1 and TRBJ2-3; D remains ambiguous. Trimming cost V 2 bases and J 5 bases, with 13 bases left between them. Germline CDR1 and CDR2: KGHDR and SFDVKD. The CDR3 length is 15 residues. The CDR3 DNA is TGTGCCACCAGTGATTCAAGGGTAGGAATAGATACGCAGTATTTT. Residues: CATSDSRVGIDTQYF.

The rearrangement links TRBV3-1 to TRBJ1-6, with no clear D. CDR1 is LGHDT and CDR2 is YNNKEL in the germline V gene (reference sequence). Trimming took off 0 bases at V and 12 bases at J, with 3 bases between the two ends. This CDR3 is 11 amino acids long. The CDR3 spells CASSQEGPLHF. The CDR3 bases are TGTGCCAGCAGCCAAGAAGGACCCCTCCACTTT.

This clonotype was recorded a few times. In DNA, the CDR3 is TGTGCCAGCAGCTCGCTAGGACTTCCAGGAACTGAAGCTTTCTTT. It codes for CASSSLGLPGTEAFF. This chain joins TRBV11-2 and TRBJ1-1; no definite D call. Germline V CDR1 and CDR2: SGHAT, FQNNGV. The CDR3 has 15 amino acids. Trimming took off 4 bases at V and 5 bases at J, with 17 bases between the two ends.

This clonotype was counted only a few times. V gene TRBV6-5 combines with J gene TRBJ2-7; D gene unclear. Germline values: CDR1 MNHEY, CDR2 SVGAGI. The CDR3 is made up of 15 amino acids. V lost 0 bases, J lost 2 bases, and 11 bases lay in between. The DNA of the CDR3 is TGTGCCAGCAGTTACTCGAATTTTTTTGCCTACGAGCAGTACTTC. Its protein is CASSYSNFFAYEQYF.

This clonotype has a handful of counts. The chain couples TRBV27 to TRBJ2-1, with 9 nucleotides matching TRBD2. CDR3 length equals 15 residues. V shed 4 bases, J shed 9 bases, and the junction held 10 bases outside the gene matches. The germline V gene encodes CDR1 MNHEY and CDR2 SMNVEV (reference sequence). The CDR3 sequence: CASSWSAGGPIEQFF. In nucleotides, the CDR3 is TGTGCCAGCAGTTGGTCGGCGGGGGGGCCCATTGAGCAGTTCTTC.

In its sample, this clonotype was seen once. V gene TRBV5-1 combines with J gene TRBJ2-1, with 7 bases that match TRBD2. Losses at the gene ends were 4 bases for V and 4 bases for J; bases not matched to a gene: 8. Germline assignment: CDR1 SGHRS and CDR2 YFSETQ. CDR3 length: 15 residues. CDR3 DNA sequence: TGCGCCAGCAGCCCCGGGGCGGGAGTATACAATGAGCAGTTCTTC. It encodes CASSPGAGVYNEQFF.

V usage is TRBV7-8 and J usage is TRBJ2-1; 11 positions agree with TRBD2. This CDR3 contains 17 residues. CDR1 is SGHVS and CDR2 is FQNEAQ in the germline V gene. The J segment lost 6 bases and the V segment lost 2 bases, leaving 9 bases of the junction unmatched. The CDR3: CASSLRGVTSGSNEQFF. In nucleotides, the CDR3 is TGTGCCAGCAGCTTACGCGGGGTTACTAGCGGGAGCAATGAGCAGTTCTTC.

The chain joins TRBV12-3 or TRBV12-4 to TRBJ2-1; the D gene could be TRBD1 or TRBD2 (5 bases each). The length of the CDR3 is 19 residues. The germline V and J ends were trimmed by 11 bases and 0 bases, with 29 bases remaining between them. The CDR3 DNA is TGTGCCCGCTGTTTAGCGCGAAATAGGGGAGCCAGCTCCTACAATGAGCAGTTCTTC. It codes for CARCLARNRGASSYNEQFF.

Only a few counts were recorded for this clonotype. The genes are TRBV3-1 and TRBJ2-7, with no clear D. V shed 1 base and J shed 6 bases, with 7 bases lying between them. The CDR3 runs to 12 residues. Germline CDR1 is LGHDT and CDR2 is YNNKEL (reference sequence). The CDR3 spells CASSQGRREQYF. The DNA of the CDR3 is TGTGCCAGCAGCCAAGGTCGGCGCGAGCAGTACTTC.

This clonotype was detected only a few times. The rearrangement joins TRBV27 to TRBJ1-1; maybe TRBD1 (5 bases). With 3 bases removed from V and 0 bases from J, the gap between germline ends came to 8 bases. The V gene's germline CDR1 is MNHEY and CDR2 SMNVEV (reference sequence). CDR3 length: 14 residues. The CDR3 DNA reads TGTGCCAGCAGTTTCCGGACAATGAACACTGAAGCTTTCTTT. Translated: CASSFRTMNTEAFF.